This T cell receptor (beta chain) was recorded in a study of blood T cell repertoires in COVID-19. Looking at the study overall: Acute and convalescent COVID-19 specimens originated in the United States, Italy and Spain. T cells, B-cell-depleted T cells, or PBMCs provided the cDNA or gDNA that served as material.

In the authors' methods: Counts of nucleated cells, estimated from reference gene primer amplification, were obtained. The method was immunoSEQ multiplex PCR; TCRdb's version includes in-frame clones alone and lacks a portion of them. That table supplies the V and J calls and clone size; D and trimming were determined from the DNA. The profile covers about 220,000 clones, with around three quarters appearing a single time and 7% to 8.5% taken by the ten largest. The V gene end was trimmed by 8 bases and the J gene end by 4 bases; junction bases not matched to a gene: 4. This CDR3 comprises 13 residues.

Input material: peripheral blood. The origin of this receptor is a woman in her 70s with acute or convalescent COVID-19. The V gene is TRBV12-3 or TRBV12-4, the J gene TRBJ1-1; 10 nucleotides line up with TRBD1. CDR3 in amino acids: CASRQGAVTEAFF. CDR3 coding DNA: TGTGCCAGCCGACAGGGGGCGGTCACTGAAGCTTTCTTT.